This TCR beta chain was captured by sequencing in a study of T-cell memory formation after mild COVID-19. Across the study: TCR clusters were mostly donor specific.

The CDR3 has 16 residues. CDR1 is SGHRS and CDR2 is YFSETQ in the germline V gene. V lost 5 bases and J lost 8, with 25 bases in between. This clonotype was seen only a few times. TCRdb independently ran MiXCR on the 5' RACE reads; one entry per CDR3 protein. Altogether 280,000 or so distinct CDR3 sequences are present, roughly 8% being singletons, with the ten largest covering approximately 23%. The sequencing sample was made of PBMCs or a T cell subset sorted from them (not recorded which). The sequence derives from a man aged 18 to 29 who had mild COVID-19 (a few samples of this study predate the infection). Cell type and time point are not known. This chain uses TRBV5-1 with TRBJ1-2, with unresolved D. CDR3 sequence reads: CASSVNVQLSMVGYTF. The CDR3 region has the DNA TGCGCCAGCAGTGTAAACGTCCAGCTCTCTATGGTAGGCTACACCTTC. Using reference TRBV5-1 and TRBJ1-2 for the parts outside the CDR3, the full variable domain is KAGVTQTPRYLIKTRGQQVTLSCSPISGHRSVSWYQQTPGQGLQFLFEYFSETQRNKGNFPGRFSGRQFSNSRSEMNVSTLELGDSALYLCASSVNVQLSMVGYTFGSGTRLTVV.